This TCR beta chain was recorded in a study of blood T cells in healthy people across ages. This CDR3 region has 14 residues. CDR1 GTSNPN and CDR2 SVGIG come from the germline V gene (reference sequence). V lost 4 bases to trimming and J lost 4 bases, with 16 bases between them. A second PCR of roughly 7 to 11 cycles used a sample-barcoded 5' primer and a J-beta primer mix. CDR3-containing paired-end reads numbered at least 2.5 million in each sample. TCRdb reprocessed the 5' RACE reads with MiXCR, giving one entry per CDR3 protein. The sample consists of 1.2 million to 1.5 million distinct CDR3 sequences, around 59% of them appearing once.

The sequencing sample was made of blood. The receptor comes from a man younger than 35 in good health. The chain couples TRBV30 to TRBJ1-2, with D possibly TRBD1 on 6 matching bases. The CDR3 DNA reads as TGTGCCTGGATAGCGGGACACAACTTCTATGGCTACACCTTC. It yields the protein CAWIAGHNFYGYTF.